Below, one T cell receptor (beta chain) is given with its context. Antigen: not known. The data were obtained in a study of identifying expanded T cells in peripheral blood. General study points: Approximately 1.1 clones differed between technical replicates, versus about 17 and 20 over time. Roughly two-week clone count variance significantly increased as total template count grew.

The V gene lost 3 bases and the J gene lost 7 bases, with 22 bases spanning the gap. In germline, CDR1 is SEHNR, CDR2 FQNEAQ (reference sequence). CDR3 length: 17 residues. Sequenced by immunoSEQ multiplex PCR; TCRdb stores in-frame clones only, minus some. Found here are roughly 92,000 clones, more than 70% of them singletons; the top ten hold around 17%. Source material: blood. This sequence was found in a person aged 18-70 years in good health. This chain connects TRBV7-9 to TRBJ2-1; maybe TRBD2 (7 bases). DNA of the CDR3: TGTGCCAGCAGCTTTTTGCCCGGGGGCAACGGGGGGAATGAGCAGTTCTTC. As protein: CASSFLPGGNGGNEQFF.